This T cell receptor (beta chain) comes out of a study of regulatory T cells in long-lasting Graves disease. Study summary: Over-5-year antithyroid drug use with positive TSH receptor antibodies defined persistent Graves' disease in the study. Regarding the study as a whole: Possibly, accuracy suffered from the small sample size.

To make TCR beta libraries, researchers used iRepertoire HTBI primers and Arm-PCR of CDR3 regions. Original analysis: Across the samples, identification revealed 50 to 80 TRBV and about 13 TRBJ segments. TCRdb passed the multiplex PCR reads through MiXCR, listing each CDR3 protein once. TCRdb's processing, not the study's, gives the V and J calls here. The data hold 700,000 or so distinct CDR3 sequences, with around 30% observed a single time. The time point is: persistent/refractory GD, antithyroid drugs over 5 years with positive TRAb. The TCR library was made from RNA that had been extracted from PBMCs in TRIzol. EDTA tubes were used for drawing nine milliliters of peripheral blood. To note about this clonotype: Its antigen is unidentified.

The CDR3 is made up of 15 amino acids. Germline V lookup: CDR1 MNHNS, CDR2 SASEGT. Germline trimming cut 8 bases from V and 5 bases from J; bases unmatched to any gene: 8. The TCR originated in a female donor with Graves disease. This chain uses TRBV6-1 with TRBJ2-2; 10 bases map to TRBD1. Sequences were derived from peripheral blood mononuclear cells (PBMCs), sampled when the disease was refractory, from a patient treated with antithyroid drugs. The CDR3 protein is CASRPTGGKTGELFF. The CDR3 nucleotides are TGTGCCAGCCGCCCGACAGGGGGCAAGACCGGGGAGCTGTTTTTT.